This TCR beta chain was sequenced for a study of T-cell reconstitution after alpha-beta-depleted transplantation in children. Findings of the study overall: A year had passed since transplant, and T-cell counts and diversity by then came mostly from newly produced T cells. Roughly two months post-transplant, alpha-beta T cells reportedly originated from several hundred graft clones that had expanded.

This clonotype was counted a few times. Its target is unknown. V was clipped by 3 bases and J by 7 bases, with 9 bases between them. The CDR3 extends over 11 amino acids. Germline V gene data show CDR1 as SQVTM and CDR2 as ANQGSEA. The TCRbeta library incorporated unique molecular identifiers. MiXCR was run by TCRdb on the PCR reads, yielding one entry per CDR3 protein. This sample has about 870,000 distinct CDR3 sequences, with around 15% found just once. This material consisted of PBMCs, mostly from graft donor cells, taken 360 days after TCRalphabeta/CD19-depleted stem cell transplant. This clonotype originated in a male patient aged 10-17 years who had a stem cell transplant for acute lymphoblastic leukemia, so the T cells may come from the graft donor. The J gene is TRBJ1-1, the V gene TRBV29-1, with D tentatively TRBD1 (6 bases). Here the CDR3 reads CSVDQQGEAFF. In nucleotides, the CDR3 is TGCAGCGTTGACCAACAGGGTGAAGCTTTCTTT.